Shown below are 25 T cell receptor beta chains from a single sample sequenced in a study of cytomegalovirus exposure and HLA in healthy donors. Use of 60 Vbeta and 13 Jbeta primers characterized the PCR. Assay: immunoSEQ multiplex PCR; the TCRdb copy retains only in-frame clones and omits some. The sample has 200,000 to 250,000 clones, approximately 90% seen once. The material sequenced was PBMCs. Source of these receptors: a woman aged 18-29 years in good health and CMV-seronegative.

This chain uses TRBV7-2 with TRBJ2-7; D uncertain. The V end was cut by 2 bases, the J end by 4 bases, with 6 bases between. This CDR3 is 12 amino acids long. CDR1 is SGHTA, CDR2 FQGNSA, per germline. CDR3: CASSLSFYEQYF. In DNA form, the CDR3 reads TGTGCCAGCAGCTTATCTTTTTACGAGCAGTACTTC.

V usage is TRBV10-1 and J usage is TRBJ1-1, with D unclear. The CDR3 spans 13 residues. Germline V gene data show CDR1 as WNHNN and CDR2 as SYGVQD (reference sequence). Trimming removed 5 bases at V and 2 bases at J, with 9 bases between. The CDR3 loop reads CASSQKPNTEAFF. The CDR3 DNA is TGCGCCAGCAGTCAGAAACCTAACACTGAAGCTTTCTTT.

This chain links TRBV7-9 with TRBJ2-7; D uncertain. The germline V gene encodes CDR1 SEHNR and CDR2 FQNEAQ (reference sequence). The V and J ends lost 1 base and 4 bases respectively, with 11 bases between them. CDR3 length: 14 residues. The CDR3 nucleotides read TGTGCCAGCAGCTTAGAAGCCTCTACTTACGAGCAGTACTTC. Its protein product is CASSLEASTYEQYF.

This chain links TRBV7-9 with TRBJ2-2, with D maybe TRBD2 (6 bases). V dropped 3 bases and J dropped 9 bases, with 17 bases sitting between them. The V gene's germline CDR1 is SEHNR and CDR2 FQNEAQ (reference sequence). The CDR3 is made up of 15 amino acids. CDR3 sequence (DNA): TGTGCCAGCAGCTTTATGGCGGGACCGGCTCGGGAGCTGTTTTTT. This translates into CASSFMAGPARELFF.

The V call is TRBV7-2, the J call TRBJ2-1, with 13 bases identical to TRBD2. CDR3 length: 17 residues. Germline CDR1 and CDR2: SGHTA and FQGNSA. V shed 3 bases and J 6 bases; nucleotides not matched to a gene: 8. CDR3 sequence (DNA): TGTGCCAGCAGCTTCTTGACTAGCGGGGGGCGGGCCAATGAGCAGTTCTTC. It translates to CASSFLTSGGRANEQFF.

V usage is TRBV29-1 and J usage is TRBJ1-1, with TRBD1 matching over 8 bases. The V gene's germline CDR1 is SQVTM and CDR2 ANQGSEA. J lost 4 bases, V lost 2 bases, and 6 bases had no gene match. CDR3 size: 14 residues. The CDR3 here is CSVELTGAGTEAFF. The CDR3 nucleotides read TGCAGCGTTGAATTGACAGGGGCGGGCACTGAAGCTTTCTTT. Full variable domain (outside the CDR3, taken from reference TRBV29-1 and TRBJ1-1): SAVISQKPSRDICQRGTSLTIQCQVDSQVTMMFWYRQQPGQSLTLIATANQGSEATYESGFVIDKFPISRPNLTFSTLTVSNMSPEDSSIYLCSVELTGAGTEAFFGQGTRLTVV.

The chain employs TRBV9 and TRBJ1-6; TRBD1 matches at 10 bases. CDR3 length: 14 amino acids. Per germline, CDR1 SGDLS and CDR2 YYNGEE. V was clipped by 2 bases and J by 7 bases; unmatched bases: 0. The CDR3 coding sequence is TGTGCCAGCAGCGTGGGACAGGGGAATTCACCCCTCCACTTT. Encoded protein: CASSVGQGNSPLHF.

The rearrangement links TRBV29-1 to TRBJ1-2; D gene ambiguous. Per the germline V gene, CDR1 is SQVTM and CDR2 is ANQGSEA. The length of the CDR3 is 9 residues. The CDR3 sequence: CIGEYGYTF. CDR3 bases: TGCATTGGGGAGTATGGCTACACCTTC.

The chain links TRBV9 to TRBJ2-3, with TRBD2 matching over 7 bases. Germline-derived CDR1 and CDR2 are SGDLS and YYNGEE. V gave up 0 bases and J gave up 7 bases; unmatched junction bases: 5. The CDR3 spans 14 residues. This CDR3 reads CASSVVAGDHTQYF. CDR3 coding DNA: TGTGCCAGCAGCGTAGTGGCGGGGGACCATACGCAGTATTTT.

This chain joins TRBV2 and TRBJ1-4; a possible D gene is TRBD1 (6 bases). This CDR3 has 15 amino acids. Germline V gives CDR1 SNHLY, CDR2 FYNNEI. Trimming cost V 9 bases and J 8 bases, with 22 bases left between them. CDR3 nucleotide sequence: TGTGCCAGAGCCAAAGAAGGGACAAAGGAGGAAAAACTGTTTTTT. The encoded protein is CARAKEGTKEEKLFF.

The chain uses TRBV6-5 and TRBJ1-2; 7 bases line up with TRBD1. Unmatched junction bases numbered 5, after V lost 10 bases and J lost 0 bases. Germline loops: CDR1 MNHEY, CDR2 SVGAGI. This CDR3 comprises 13 residues. The CDR3 DNA sequence: TGTGCCAACGCCGGGACAGCTAACTATGGCTACACCTTC. Translated, it gives CANAGTANYGYTF.

This clone was picked up one time. CDR3 loop: CASSSGTTFTDTQYF. The DNA of the CDR3 is TGTGCCAGCAGCTCGGGGACAACCTTCACAGATACGCAGTATTTT. This chain connects TRBV7-3 to TRBJ2-3; D is perhaps TRBD1 (6 bases). Trimming took off 4 bases at V and 2 bases at J, with 13 bases between the two ends. From germline, CDR1 is SGHTA and CDR2 FQGTGA. This CDR3 is 15 amino acids long.

The chain has TRBV9 and TRBJ2-7; 11 bases are shared with TRBD2. CDR1 SGDLS and CDR2 YYNGEE come from the germline V gene. This CDR3 spans 16 amino acids. Trimming took 3 bases from V and 2 from J; bases not matched to a gene: 7. The CDR3 region has the DNA TGTGCCAGCAGCGAACTAGCGGGAGTGGATGCCTACGAGCAGTACTTC. Translation gives CASSELAGVDAYEQYF. Full variable domain (outside the CDR3, taken from reference TRBV9 and TRBJ2-7): DSGVTQTPKHLITATGQRVTLRCSPRSGDLSVYWYQQSLDQGLQFLIQYYNGEERAKGNILERFSAQQFPDLHSELNLSSLELGDSALYFCASSELAGVDAYEQYFGPGTRLTVT.

This sequence joins TRBV18 and TRBJ1-1; the match to TRBD1 covers 8 bases. The CDR3 runs to 15 residues. CDR1 is KGHSH and CDR2 is LQKENI in the germline V gene. V lost 5 bases to trimming and J lost 3 bases; unmatched junction nucleotides: 8. CDR3 loop: CASSITGTGDTEAFF. As DNA, the CDR3 is TGTGCCAGCTCAATCACCGGGACAGGAGACACTGAAGCTTTCTTT. Together with reference TRBV18 and TRBJ1-1, the CDR3 gives the full variable domain: NAGVMQNPRHLVRRRGQEARLRCSPMKGHSHVYWYRQLPEEGLKFMVYLQKENIIDESGMPKERFSAEFPKEGPSILRIQQVVRGDSAAYFCASSITGTGDTEAFFGQGTRLTVV.

The gene calls are TRBV27 and TRBJ1-4; a possible D gene is TRBD1 (5 bases). V lost 0 bases and J 5 bases, leaving 16 bases between the germline ends. The CDR3 length is 17 residues. In germline, CDR1 is MNHEY, CDR2 SMNVEV (reference sequence). The CDR3, as DNA: TGTGCCAGCAGTTTATCTACTAGGGGAGGGATCAATGAAAAACTGTTTTTT. It codes for CASSLSTRGGINEKLFF.

The chain links TRBV5-6 to TRBJ1-1; a weak D match, TRBD1 (5 bases). CDR1 is SGHDT and CDR2 is YYEEEE in the germline V gene. The CDR3 loop spans 15 amino acids. With 4 bases removed from V and 1 base from J, the gap between germline ends came to 14 bases. The CDR3 DNA follows: TGTGCCAGCAGCCTCGGGGGGGGGAGGAACACTGAAGCTTTCTTT. It specifies CASSLGGGRNTEAFF. Combining the CDR3 with reference TRBV5-6 and TRBJ1-1 gives the whole variable domain DAGVTQSPTHLIKTRGQQVTLRCSPKSGHDTVSWYQQALGQGPQFIFQYYEEEERQRGNFPDRFSGHQFPNYSSELNVNALLLGDSALYLCASSLGGGRNTEAFFGQGTRLTVV.

The V gene is TRBV4-3, the J gene TRBJ2-1; 9 nucleotides match TRBD2. Germline loops: CDR1 LGHNA, CDR2 YSLEER. Trimming took 4 bases from V and 4 from J; bases not matched to a gene: 8. The CDR3 has 16 amino acids. Here the CDR3 reads CASSPLVAGGYNEQFF. For the CDR3, the DNA is TGCGCCAGCAGCCCGCTAGTGGCGGGAGGGTACAATGAGCAGTTCTTC.

The rearrangement uses TRBV6-1 and TRBJ2-1; D is undetermined. Germline CDR1 is MNHNS and CDR2 is SASEGT. The V and J ends lost 3 bases and 0 bases respectively, with 6 bases between them. CDR3 length: 14 residues. CDR3 region: CASSDWSSYNEQFF. The CDR3 bases are TGTGCCAGCAGTGACTGGAGCTCCTACAATGAGCAGTTCTTC.

The chain has TRBV11-3 and TRBJ2-7; weak D call: TRBD1 (5 bases). The CDR3 is made up of 18 amino acids. Germline loops: CDR1 SGHNT, CDR2 YENEEA. Between the trimmed V and J ends, which lost 0 bases and 3 bases, there was a span of 21 bases. The CDR3 bases are TGTGCCAGCAGCTTAGAAAAGGGGATGTTGGGGTACGGCTACGAGCAGTACTTC. Encoded protein: CASSLEKGMLGYGYEQYF. Together with reference TRBV11-3 and TRBJ2-7, the CDR3 gives the full variable domain: EAGVVQSPRYKIIEKKQPVAFWCNPISGHNTLYWYLQNLGQGPELLIRYENEEAVDDSQLPKDRFSAERLKGVDSTLKIQPAELGDSAVYLCASSLEKGMLGYGYEQYFGPGTRLTVT.

The V call is TRBV11-2, the J call TRBJ2-1, with TRBD2 matching 9 bases. This CDR3 region has 17 residues. The germline CDR1 and CDR2 sequences are SGHAT and FQNNGV. V was pared by 1 base and J by 0 bases, with 4 bases of the junction left unmatched. The CDR3 sequence is CASSLVRLAVSYNEQFF. In nucleotides, the CDR3 is TGTGCCAGCAGCTTAGTTCGACTAGCGGTCTCCTACAATGAGCAGTTCTTC.

This clone was recorded once. V is TRBV27 and J is TRBJ2-3; D possibly corresponds to TRBD2 (6 bases). The V end was cut by 8 bases, the J end by 0 bases, with 18 bases between. There are 16 residues in the CDR3. In germline, CDR1 is MNHEY, CDR2 SMNVEV (reference sequence). CDR3 in amino acids: CASGTWAVHSTDTQYF. In nucleotides, the CDR3 is TGTGCCAGCGGGACTTGGGCGGTACACAGCACAGATACGCAGTATTTT.

The chain combines TRBV14 with TRBJ1-1, with D hard to call. The V end was cut by 4 bases, the J end by 0 bases, with 6 bases between. CDR1 and CDR2 (germline): SGHDN, FVKESK. The CDR3 is made up of 13 amino acids. This CDR3 reads CASSPRLNTEAFF. In DNA form, the CDR3 reads TGTGCCAGCAGCCCGAGGCTGAACACTGAAGCTTTCTTT.

Details on this clone: This specimen includes other DNA sequences encoding the same CDR3. The chain carries TRBV4-3 and TRBJ2-7, with D unclear. The CDR3 is made up of 14 amino acids. Germline V gives CDR1 LGHNA, CDR2 YSLEER. With 0 bases removed from V and 2 bases from J, the gap between germline ends came to 8 bases. The CDR3 reads CASSQDLGAYEQYF. CDR3 nucleotide sequence: TGCGCCAGCAGCCAAGATCTCGGAGCCTACGAGCAGTACTTC.

The chain combines TRBV6-1 with TRBJ1-5, with 7 bases that match TRBD1. The CDR3 is 13 amino acids. CDR1 is MNHNS, CDR2 SASEGT, per germline. V dropped 6 bases and J dropped 6; count of bases not matched to a gene: 5. This CDR3 is CASRWDRGQPQHF. The DNA of the CDR3 is TGTGCCAGCAGATGGGACAGAGGTCAGCCCCAGCATTTT.

The table lists this clone with a count of one. This sequence joins TRBV5-6 and TRBJ1-2, with 8 positions matching TRBD1. Per germline, CDR1 SGHDT and CDR2 YYEEEE. After removal of 0 bases from V and 5 bases from J, the junction contained 3 bases not matched to a gene. The CDR3 runs to 14 residues. The CDR3 here is CASSLEDREYGYTF. CDR3 in DNA: TGTGCCAGCAGCTTGGAGGACAGGGAATATGGCTACACCTTC.